Below, 24 T cell receptor beta chains from the same sample are listed, as sequenced in a study of blood T cell repertoires in COVID-19. The data were produced by immunoSEQ multiplex PCR, yet TCRdb's version contains in-frame clones alone and is incomplete. Here the sample spans roughly 190,000 clones, around 87% being singletons. The specimen sequenced was peripheral blood. The source is a woman at least 80 years old in a cohort sampled during active or convalescent COVID-19.

The chain carries TRBV5-1 and TRBJ1-6; possibly TRBD1 for D (5 bases). V was trimmed by 2 bases and J by 10 bases, leaving 13 bases between them. This CDR3 has 14 amino acids. Per germline, CDR1 SGHRS and CDR2 YFSETQ. CDR3 loop: CASSLAGYESPLHF. The CDR3 nucleotides are TGCGCCAGCAGCTTAGCAGGGTATGAGTCACCCCTCCACTTT.

The V call is TRBV27, the J call TRBJ2-2, with 7 bases fitting TRBD1. Germline V gene data show CDR1 as MNHEY and CDR2 as SMNVEV (reference sequence). The CDR3 consists of 16 residues. The ends lost 1 base at V and 4 bases at J; junction bases unmatched: 6. The chain's CDR3 is CASSLFTGDGTGELFF. The CDR3 bases are TGTGCCAGCAGTTTATTTACAGGGGACGGCACCGGGGAGCTGTTTTTT.

The chain recombines TRBV20-1 with TRBJ2-1; the match to TRBD2 covers 12 bases. V lost 3 bases, J lost 7 bases, and 16 bases stayed unmatched. The CDR3 consists of 18 residues. Per germline, CDR1 DFQATT and CDR2 SNEGSKA (reference sequence). As DNA, the CDR3 is TGCAGTGCTAGTCCCCTAGCGGGGGGGCGATCCCTTTTGAATGAGCAGTTCTTC. This sequence encodes CSASPLAGGRSLLNEQFF.

This chain connects TRBV30 to TRBJ1-5; D is undetermined. The V gene lost 1 base and the J gene lost 3 bases, with 16 bases spanning the gap. This CDR3 contains 16 residues. The germline CDR1 and CDR2 sequences are GTSNPN and SVGIG (reference sequence). This CDR3 reads CAWSAQESIINQPQHF. For the CDR3, the DNA is TGTGCCTGGAGTGCCCAGGAATCAATCATCAATCAGCCCCAGCATTTT.

The J gene is TRBJ2-5, the V gene TRBV4-1, with D possibly being TRBD1 (5 bases). The length of the CDR3 is 16 residues. CDR1 is MGHRA, CDR2 YSYEKL, per germline. Trimming cost V 0 bases and J 5 bases, with 16 bases left between them. The CDR3 reads CASSQETRASWETQYF. CDR3 DNA: TGCGCCAGCAGCCAAGAGACCAGGGCTTCCTGGGAGACCCAGTACTTC.

This clone was detected a few times. The chain links TRBV10-3 to TRBJ1-5; TRBD1 aligns across 7 bases. This CDR3 comprises 17 residues. V was clipped by 6 bases and J by 1 base; unmatched bases: 12. Germline V gene sequence: CDR1 ENHRY, CDR2 SYGVKD. The CDR3 DNA is TGTGCCATCAGATCCCACGAAGCAGGGGGGAGCAATCAGCCCCAGCATTTT. This sequence encodes CAIRSHEAGGSNQPQHF.

The chain has TRBV7-9 and TRBJ2-5; TRBD2 might be the D (5 bases). CDR1 and CDR2 (germline): SEHNR, FQNEAQ (reference sequence). CDR3 length: 13 residues. Trimming cost V 2 bases and J 4 bases, with 8 bases left between them. The CDR3 nucleotides read TGTGCCAGCAGCTTACGTCTAGCAGAGACCCAGTACTTC. Protein: CASSLRLAETQYF. Combining the CDR3 with reference TRBV7-9 and TRBJ2-5 gives the whole variable domain DTGVSQNPRHKITKRGQNVTFRCDPISEHNRLYWYRQTLGQGPEFLTYFQNEAQLEKSRLLSDRFSAERPKGSFSTLEIQRTEQGDSAMYLCASSLRLAETQYFGPGTRLLVL.

Only one count was recorded for this clone. This chain connects TRBV10-3 to TRBJ2-7, with D maybe TRBD1 (6 bases). This CDR3 has 14 residues. The ends were cut back, 6 bases at V and 3 bases at J, with 15 bases in the middle. The germline V gene has CDR1 ENHRY and CDR2 SYGVKD. CDR3 protein: CAIRDPGHGYEQYF. CDR3 nucleotide sequence: TGTGCCATCAGAGACCCGGGACACGGCTACGAGCAGTACTTC.

This clone is a singleton in its sample. The rearrangement joins TRBV11-3 to TRBJ2-1; the D gene is possibly TRBD1 (6 bases). This CDR3 region has 13 residues. CDR1 is SGHNT, CDR2 YENEEA, per germline. Between the trimmed V and J ends, which lost 5 bases and 7 bases, there was a span of 12 bases. The CDR3 sequence is CASSKDRLNEQFF. In DNA form, the CDR3 reads TGTGCCAGCAGCAAAGACAGGTTGAATGAGCAGTTCTTC. The variable domain in full, with the rest retrieved from reference TRBV11-3 and TRBJ2-1, is EAGVVQSPRYKIIEKKQPVAFWCNPISGHNTLYWYLQNLGQGPELLIRYENEEAVDDSQLPKDRFSAERLKGVDSTLKIQPAELGDSAVYLCASSKDRLNEQFFGPGTRLTVL.

In DNA form, the CDR3 reads TGTGCCAGCAGTTTTACTAGGCGGGACTACAATGAGCAGTTCTTC. Its translation: CASSFTRRDYNEQFF. The chain has TRBV28 and TRBJ2-1, with a tentative D call TRBD2 (6 bases). V shed 3 bases and J shed 3 bases, with 12 bases lying between them. The CDR3 length is 15 residues. CDR1 MDHEN and CDR2 SYDVKM come from the germline V gene.

This clone was seen a handful of times. The rearrangement joins TRBV10-1 to TRBJ1-4; 10 bases fit TRBD1. The CDR3 is 15 residues long. The trim removed 8 bases at V and 7 bases at J, leaving 10 bases unmatched. Germline CDR1 WNHNN, CDR2 SYGVQD (reference sequence). For the CDR3, the DNA is TGCGCCAGCGGCGAGACCGGGACAGGGGTTGAAAAACTGTTTTTT. Translating gives CASGETGTGVEKLFF.

V is TRBV27 and J is TRBJ1-4; D is ambiguous. The V end was cut by 4 bases, the J end by 10 bases, with 10 bases between. Germline CDR1 MNHEY, CDR2 SMNVEV (reference sequence). CDR3 length equals 12 residues. The CDR3 reads CASSSNVGKLFF. The CDR3 DNA follows: TGTGCCAGCAGTTCTAATGTTGGAAAACTGTTTTTT.

V is TRBV19 and J is TRBJ2-1; 7 bases match TRBD2. CDR1 and CDR2 from the germline V gene are LNHDA and SQIVND (reference sequence). V lost 2 bases to trimming and J lost 10 bases; unmatched junction nucleotides: 11. The CDR3 contains 15 residues. CDR3 protein: CASSISGLDVKEQFF. In nucleotides, the CDR3 is TGTGCCAGTAGTATAAGCGGACTAGACGTCAAGGAGCAGTTCTTC. The full variable domain, completed using reference TRBV19 and TRBJ2-1, is DGGITQSPKYLFRKEGQNVTLSCEQNLNHDAMYWYRQDPGQGLRLIYYSQIVNDFQKGDIAEGYSVSREKKESFPLTVTSAQKNPTAFYLCASSISGLDVKEQFFGPGTRLTVL.

The chain is built from TRBV19 and TRBJ2-5; 9 bases agree with TRBD1. Trimming took 5 bases from V and 5 from J; bases not matched to a gene: 12. The CDR3 is 16 residues long. Germline V lookup: CDR1 LNHDA, CDR2 SQIVND (reference sequence). Here the CDR3 DNA reads TGTGCCAGTAGTTACTCCGGGACAGGGTTCGGGGAGACCCAGTACTTC. Translated, it gives CASSYSGTGFGETQYF.

The V gene is TRBV11-3, the J gene TRBJ1-4; D call uncertain. With 4 bases removed from V and 8 bases from J, the gap between germline ends came to 17 bases. CDR1 and CDR2 (germline): SGHNT, YENEEA. The CDR3 consists of 15 residues. In nucleotides, the CDR3 is TGTGCCAGCAGCTCGTACGGGGTGTCAGGAGAAAAACTGTTTTTT. Its protein product is CASSSYGVSGEKLFF.

This chain uses TRBV7-2 with TRBJ1-2; 7 bases map to TRBD1. V lost 5 bases and J lost 8; bases outside the gene matches: 11. The germline gives CDR1 SGHTA, CDR2 FQGNSA. The CDR3 runs to 14 residues. The CDR3 DNA reads TGTGCCAGCAGCCCGAGGACAGGCCTATTGGGCTACACCTTC. Protein: CASSPRTGLLGYTF.

The rearrangement joins TRBV7-6 to TRBJ2-7, with D possibly TRBD1 on 5 matching bases. The CDR3 has 17 residues. CDR1 is SGHVS, CDR2 FNYEAQ, per germline. The CDR3 bases are TGTGCGAAGGTCAAAGGGGCCTCGGCTTGGCGCTCCTACGAGCAGTACTTC. It specifies CAKVKGASAWRSYEQYF.

The chain uses TRBV15 and TRBJ2-7; a possible D gene is TRBD1 (6 bases). The germline gives CDR1 LNHNV, CDR2 YYDKDF (reference sequence). This CDR3 spans 18 amino acids. Trimming cost V 0 bases and J 1 base, with 19 bases left between them. The CDR3 region is CATSREIQQGWGSYEQYF. CDR3 in DNA: TGTGCCACCAGCAGAGAGATTCAGCAGGGGTGGGGATCCTACGAGCAGTACTTC.

The chain has TRBV6-1 and TRBJ2-1; a possible D gene is TRBD2 (5 bases). Between the trimmed V and J ends, which lost 3 bases and 9 bases, there was a span of 18 bases. This CDR3 comprises 15 residues. Germline assignment: CDR1 MNHNS and CDR2 SASEGT. The CDR3 DNA follows: TGTGCCAGCAGTGAGAGGGCTATAACTGTCGGTGAGCAGTTCTTC. Translation gives CASSERAITVGEQFF.

This clone was seen only once. The V gene is TRBV11-2, the J gene TRBJ2-1; D call uncertain. This CDR3 is 12 amino acids long. Germline CDR1 reads SGHAT; CDR2 reads FQNNGV. V was trimmed by 2 bases and J by 9 bases, leaving 8 bases between them. In nucleotides, the CDR3 is TGTGCCAGCAGCTTACAGGATAGTGAGCAGTTCTTC. Encoded protein: CASSLQDSEQFF.

The genes are TRBV7-9 and TRBJ1-4; the D is unclear. Germline V lookup: CDR1 SEHNR, CDR2 FQNEAQ (reference sequence). CDR3 length: 15 amino acids. Trimming took off 4 bases at V and 2 bases at J, with 11 bases between the two ends. The CDR3 sequence: CASSSDGETNEKLFF. The CDR3 coding sequence is TGTGCCAGCAGCTCAGATGGGGAGACTAATGAAAAACTGTTTTTT.

J is TRBJ2-7 and V is TRBV3-1 (or the pseudogene TRBV3-2); D may be TRBD1 (6 bases). Germline V lookup: CDR1 LGHDT, CDR2 YNNKEL (reference sequence). The CDR3 has 12 residues. V dropped 4 bases and J dropped 5 bases, with 9 bases sitting between them. CDR3 residues: CASSLQGDEQYF. As DNA, the CDR3 is TGTGCCAGCAGCCTACAGGGAGACGAGCAGTACTTC.

Here the CDR3 reads CASSASGHIYNEQFF. In nucleotides, the CDR3 is TGTGCCAGCTCAGCGAGCGGCCATATCTACAATGAGCAGTTCTTC. The rearrangement links TRBV27 to TRBJ2-1, with TRBD2 as a possible D gene (5 bases). Per the germline V gene, CDR1 is MNHEY and CDR2 is SMNVEV (reference sequence). Deletions cut 8 bases from V and 3 bases from J, with 17 bases between. The CDR3 totals 15 residues.

The genes are TRBV7-2 and TRBJ2-1; D is possibly TRBD1 (5 bases). There are 13 residues in the CDR3. V gave up 4 bases and J gave up 3 bases, with 7 bases separating them. Germline CDR1 and CDR2: SGHTA and FQGNSA. DNA of the CDR3: TGTGCCAGCAGCTACACAGGCTACAATGAGCAGTTCTTC. Translated: CASSYTGYNEQFF.